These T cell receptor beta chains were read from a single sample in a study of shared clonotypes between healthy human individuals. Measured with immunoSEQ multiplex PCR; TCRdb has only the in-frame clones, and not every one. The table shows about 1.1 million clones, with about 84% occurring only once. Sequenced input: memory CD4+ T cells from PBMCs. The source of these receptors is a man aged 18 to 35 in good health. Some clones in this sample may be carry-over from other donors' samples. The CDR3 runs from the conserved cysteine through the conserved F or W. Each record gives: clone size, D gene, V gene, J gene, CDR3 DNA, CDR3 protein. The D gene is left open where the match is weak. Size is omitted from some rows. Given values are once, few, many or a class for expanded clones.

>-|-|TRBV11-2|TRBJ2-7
TGTGCCAGCAGCTCCACAGCGAGCTCCTACGAGCAGTACTTC
CASSSTASSYEQYF
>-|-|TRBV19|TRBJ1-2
TGTGCCAGTAGTTTTACCGGGACCGAATACTATGGCTACACCTTC
CASSFTGTEYYGYTF
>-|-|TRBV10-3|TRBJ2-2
TGTGCCATCAGCCAACGGGGGCAGGGGGTAGCCGGGGAGCTGTTTTTT
CAISQRGQGVAGELFF
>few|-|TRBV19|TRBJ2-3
TGTGCCAGTAGTATAGCAAGAGTCACAGATACGCAGTATTTT
CASSIARVTDTQYF
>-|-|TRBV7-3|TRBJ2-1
TGTGCCAGCAGCTTAACGGGGGGATCCTACAATGAGCAGTTCTTC
CASSLTGGSYNEQFF
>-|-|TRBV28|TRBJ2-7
TGTGCCAGCAGTTTATCCCCCCCCCGGGGGCTCCCCTACGAGCAGTACTTC
CASSLSPPRGLPYEQYF
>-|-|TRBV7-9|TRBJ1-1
TGTGCCAGCAGCGCTCCAGGGGTACGTGGCACTGAAGCTTTCTTT
CASSAPGVRGTEAFF
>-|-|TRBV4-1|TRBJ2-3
TGCGCCAGCAGCCAAGATGCACGAGGGCCTGGCACAGATACGCAGTATTTT
CASSQDARGPGTDTQYF
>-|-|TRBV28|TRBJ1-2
TGTGCCAGCAGCCTTCGGCGGAACAACCCAACCTATGGCTACACCTTC
CASSLRRNNPTYGYTF
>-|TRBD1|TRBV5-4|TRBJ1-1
TGTGCCAGCAGCTTGCACAGGGGAACTGAAGCTTTCTTT
CASSLHRGTEAFF
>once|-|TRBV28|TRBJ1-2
TGTGCCAGCGGGGAATCGGGCAGGACATATGGCTACACCTTC
CASGESGRTYGYTF
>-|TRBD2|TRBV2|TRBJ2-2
TGTGCCAGCAGTGAAGACGGACTAGCGGGAGCCGGGGAGCTGTTTTTT
CASSEDGLAGAGELFF
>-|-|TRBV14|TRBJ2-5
TGTGCCAGCAGCCAAGATCTGGGGGCGGCCCAAGAGACCCAGTACTTC
CASSQDLGAAQETQYF
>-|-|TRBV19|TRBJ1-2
TGTGCCAGTAGTACAAAACAGGGATCCTATGGCTACACCTTC
CASSTKQGSYGYTF
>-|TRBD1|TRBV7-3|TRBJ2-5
TGTGCCAGCAGCTCACCCGACAGGGGGCATGGTTTTGGTAGCCAAGAGACCCAGTACTTC
CASSSPDRGHGFGSQETQYF
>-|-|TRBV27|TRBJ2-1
TGTGCCAGCAGTTCCTGGACAAATTACAATGAGCAGTTCTTC
CASSSWTNYNEQFF
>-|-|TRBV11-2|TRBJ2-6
TGTGCCAGCAGCCGACAGATCTCTGGGGCCAACGTCCTGACTTTC
CASSRQISGANVLTF
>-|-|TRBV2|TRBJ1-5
TGTGCCAGCAGTGATGACAGTAATCAGCCCCAGCATTTT
CASSDDSNQPQHF
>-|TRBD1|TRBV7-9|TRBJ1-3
TGTGCCAGCAGCTTTGGGACAGCGACAAATGCAAACACCATATATTTT
CASSFGTATNANTIYF
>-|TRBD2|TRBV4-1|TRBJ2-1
TGCGCCAGCAGCAAGGGACTAGCGGGAGGACCCCTATACAATGAGCAGTTCTTC
CASSKGLAGGPLYNEQFF
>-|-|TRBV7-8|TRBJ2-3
TGTGCCAGGAGGGGAAATACGCAGTATTTT
CARRGNTQYF
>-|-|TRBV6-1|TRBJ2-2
TGTGCCAGCTGGGAAGGGGTTGGGAGCGCCGGGGAGCTGTTTTTT
CASWEGVGSAGELFF
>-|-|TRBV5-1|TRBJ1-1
TGCGCCAGCAGCGAGGGACCTGAAGCTTTCTTT
CASSEGPEAFF
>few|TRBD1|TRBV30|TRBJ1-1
TGTGCCTGGGCAAAAGGGACAGGGGCTGAAGCTTTCTTT
CAWAKGTGAEAFF
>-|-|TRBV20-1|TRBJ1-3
TGCAGTGCATCACTCGGAAACACCATATATTTT
CSASLGNTIYF
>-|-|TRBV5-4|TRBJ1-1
TGTGCCAGCAGCTTTGAAGGGTGGGACACTGAAGCTTTCTTT
CASSFEGWDTEAFF
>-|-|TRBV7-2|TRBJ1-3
TGTGCCAGCAGCCCCGGGAGGGGGTCGCGGTCTGGAAACACCATATATTTT
CASSPGRGSRSGNTIYF
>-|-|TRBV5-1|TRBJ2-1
TGCGCCAGCTCGCGGGGGCAGGGGGCAGTCAATGAGCAGTTCTTC
CASSRGQGAVNEQFF
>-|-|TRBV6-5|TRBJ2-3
TGTGCCAGCAGTTACTCACGGGAAACTAGCACAGATACGCAGTATTTT
CASSYSRETSTDTQYF
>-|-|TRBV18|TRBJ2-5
TGTGCCAGCTCACCACCCGGGGGGACCCAGTACTTC
CASSPPGGTQYF
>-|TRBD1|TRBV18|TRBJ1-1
TGTGCCAGCTCACCACCGGGACAGGGGGCTTTTATGACTGAAGCTTTCTTT
CASSPPGQGAFMTEAFF
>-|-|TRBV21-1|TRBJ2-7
TGTGCCAGCAGCAAAGTGAAGCGGGAGGCCTACGAGCAGTACTTC
CASSKVKREAYEQYF
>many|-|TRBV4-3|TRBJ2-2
TGCGCCAGCAGCCTCCAGCGGGGACAAGATACCGGGGAGCTGTTTTTT
CASSLQRGQDTGELFF
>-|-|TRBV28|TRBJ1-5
TGTGCCAGCCATGGGACGGCTAATCAGCCCCAGCATTTT
CASHGTANQPQHF
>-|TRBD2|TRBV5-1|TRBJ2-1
TGCGCCAGCATCCTAACTGGGGGGGCCTACAATGAGCAGTTCTTC
CASILTGGAYNEQFF
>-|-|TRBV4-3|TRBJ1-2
TGCGCCAGCAGCCAAGCCAGACAGACTAACTATGGCTACACCTTC
CASSQARQTNYGYTF
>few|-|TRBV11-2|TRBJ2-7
TGTGCCAGCAGCTTAGGTGGCGGGGGCTCGACCTACGAGCAGTACTTC
CASSLGGGGSTYEQYF
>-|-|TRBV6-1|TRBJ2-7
TGTGCCAGCAGTGAAGACCCCCGGGCCTACGAGCAGTACTTC
CASSEDPRAYEQYF
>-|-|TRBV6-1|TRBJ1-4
TGTGCCAGCTTTTCCGATGGCTCCAAGGGGACGAAACTGTTTTTT
CASFSDGSKGTKLFF
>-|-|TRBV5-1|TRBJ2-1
TGCGCCAGCAGCTTGGAAGTAGGCCCTTGGAATGAGCAGTTCTTC
CASSLEVGPWNEQFF
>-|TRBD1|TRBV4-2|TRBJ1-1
TGTGCCAGCAGCCACCCCAGAGGGGGGACAGGGAACACTGAAGCTTTCTTT
CASSHPRGGTGNTEAFF
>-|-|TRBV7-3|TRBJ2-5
TGTGCCAGCAGCTGGACCCCCCAAGAGACCCAGTACTTC
CASSWTPQETQYF
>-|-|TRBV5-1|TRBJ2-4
TGCGCCAGCCGCGACAGGGAGGGCAAAAACATTCAGTACTTC
CASRDREGKNIQYF
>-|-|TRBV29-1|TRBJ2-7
TGCAGCGTTTCAATCCGCTACGAGCAGTACTTC
CSVSIRYEQYF
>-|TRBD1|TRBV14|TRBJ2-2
TGTGCCAGCAGCCTCCAACAGGGGGTGGCCGGGGAGCTGTTTTTT
CASSLQQGVAGELFF
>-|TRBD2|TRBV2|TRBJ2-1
TGTGCCAGCGGACGGAATAGCGGGAGGTCACCTGAGCAGTTCTTC
CASGRNSGRSPEQFF
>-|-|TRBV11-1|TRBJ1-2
TGTGCCAGCAGCTTAGGAACTGCTGCGGACAGCACCTATGGCTACACCTTC
CASSLGTAADSTYGYTF
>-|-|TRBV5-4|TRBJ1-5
TGTGCCAGCAGCTCCGGAGGGGAGGGGGGTCAGCCCCAGCATTTT
CASSSGGEGGQPQHF
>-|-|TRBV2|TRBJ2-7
TGTGCCAGCTTCTCAAGGATCTCCTACGAGCAGTACTTC
CASFSRISYEQYF
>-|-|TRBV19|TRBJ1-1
TGTGCCAGTAGTAGCTTGCAGACGAACACTCGTGAAGCTTTCTTT
CASSSLQTNTREAFF
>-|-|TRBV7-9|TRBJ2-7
TGTGCCAGCATCCGAGAGGGGGTGGGCGAGCAGTACTTC
CASIREGVGEQYF
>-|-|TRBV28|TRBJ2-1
TGTGCGAGCATCCCCGGAACAGCCCGGTACAATGAGCAGTTCTTC
CASIPGTARYNEQFF
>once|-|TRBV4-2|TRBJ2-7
TGTGCCAGCAGCCAAGCGTACTCAAGCTCCTACGAGCAGTACTTC
CASSQAYSSSYEQYF
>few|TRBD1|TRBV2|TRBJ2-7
TGTGCCAGCAGTGTAACAGGGGACGAGCAGTACTTC
CASSVTGDEQYF
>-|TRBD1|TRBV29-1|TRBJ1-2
TGCAGCGTTGAAGCGCAGGGGGTCAACTATGGCTACACCTTC
CSVEAQGVNYGYTF
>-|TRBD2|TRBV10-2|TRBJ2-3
TGCGCCAGCAGTGTAGATAGCGGGAGAGCAGATACGCAGTATTTT
CASSVDSGRADTQYF
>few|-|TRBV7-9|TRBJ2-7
TGTGCCAGCAGCCTAAGCTCCTACGAGCAGTACTTC
CASSLSSYEQYF